The clone carrying this T cell receptor (beta chain) was recorded many times. Its antigen is still unknown. The read falls 3 residues short of the CDR3 end, and the missing part is taken from the germline J gene. Both groups were predominantly of Caucasian heritage. This record comes from a study of T cell clonality in common variable immunodeficiency. The V and J ends lost 0 bases and 5 bases respectively, with 19 bases between them. CDR3 size: 16 residues. Per germline, CDR1 DFQATT and CDR2 SNEGSKA (reference sequence). Control and CVID samples contributed equal amounts of genomic DNA. The repertoire was sequenced with immunoSEQ multiplex PCR; TCRdb's copy has only in-frame clones and lacks some. Listed for the sample are under 35,000 clones, none seen a single time. General study findings and limits: Compared with controls, CVID subjects had fewer shared TCRbeta clones. CVID subjects had higher TCRbeta clonality than healthy controls, most marked in about a third.

This chain joins TRBV20-1 and TRBJ2-5; perhaps TRBD1 as D (5 bases). Sequences were obtained from peripheral blood mononuclear cells. The sequence was collected from a person aged 18-70 years in good health. The DNA read from the CDR3 is TGCAGTGCTAGAGACATATTTGGGGCGAGAGTGGAGACC. Protein: CSARDIFGARVET. The entire CDR3 protein reads CSARDIFGARVETQYF.